The 5 T cell receptor beta chains below all came from one sample that was sequenced in a study of CD8 T cells in Susac syndrome (dated by TCRdb to the late 2010s). Libraries were made using the immunoSEQ multiplex PCR assay. RNA was extracted using the RNeasy kit, and about 0.45 to 1 ug of the RNA was reverse transcribed with random hexamers. TCRdb itself trimmed the public reads at Q25 with fastp, ran MiXCR and retained productive beta chains. Identical CDR3 proteins give one entry, which carries the most common genes and DNA. For this sample there are tens of thousands of distinct CDR3 sequences; around 96% appear just once. The ten largest clones take up approximately 0.42% of the sample. Sample: CD8+ T cells from PBMCs. These receptors came from a human donor with Susac syndrome.

The rearrangement joins TRBV15 to TRBJ2-2; tentative D call: TRBD1 (6 bases). V lost 4 bases and J 2 bases, leaving 11 bases between the germline ends. Germline loops: CDR1 LNHNV, CDR2 YYDKDF (reference sequence). The CDR3 has 15 amino acids. CDR3: CATSKGQLNTGELFF. The DNA for the CDR3 is TGTGCCACCAGCAAAGGACAGCTCAACACCGGGGAGCTGTTTTTT.

J is TRBJ2-7 and V is TRBV30, with 8 bases aligning to TRBD1. Per germline, CDR1 GTSNPN and CDR2 SVGIG (reference sequence). This CDR3 comprises 13 residues. V trimming: 2 bases; J trimming: 4 bases; junction bases outside the gene matches: 4. The CDR3 here is CAWSPGGRYEQYF. CDR3 sequence (DNA): TGTGCCTGGAGTCCAGGGGGCCGGTACGAGCAGTACTTC.

The chain combines TRBV7-9 with TRBJ2-3; 7 bases line up with TRBD1. The germline V gene encodes CDR1 SEHNR and CDR2 FQNEAQ (reference sequence). After removal of 4 bases from V and 3 bases from J, the junction contained 10 bases not matched to a gene. This CDR3 has 16 residues. CDR3 sequence reads: CASSSALTGRTDTQYF. DNA for the CDR3: TGTGCCAGCAGCTCAGCCCTGACAGGGAGAACAGATACGCAGTATTTT.

The V and J genes are TRBV9 and TRBJ2-5, with 8 bases identical to TRBD2. V gave up 6 bases and J gave up 5 bases; unmatched junction bases: 12. This CDR3 spans 15 amino acids. CDR1 is SGDLS and CDR2 is YYNGEE in the germline V gene. CDR3 residues: CASTLGAGVRETQYF. The CDR3 DNA reads as TGTGCCAGCACCCTAGGAGCGGGAGTAAGGGAGACCCAGTACTTC.

The chain recombines TRBV20-1 with TRBJ1-4, with unresolved D. With 5 bases removed from V and 8 bases from J, the gap between germline ends came to 18 bases. This CDR3 has 14 amino acids. In germline, CDR1 is DFQATT, CDR2 SNEGSKA (reference sequence). CDR3 amino acids: CSASRVRDGEKLFF. CDR3 nucleotide sequence: TGCAGTGCTTCCCGTGTTCGGGATGGGGAAAAACTGTTTTTT.